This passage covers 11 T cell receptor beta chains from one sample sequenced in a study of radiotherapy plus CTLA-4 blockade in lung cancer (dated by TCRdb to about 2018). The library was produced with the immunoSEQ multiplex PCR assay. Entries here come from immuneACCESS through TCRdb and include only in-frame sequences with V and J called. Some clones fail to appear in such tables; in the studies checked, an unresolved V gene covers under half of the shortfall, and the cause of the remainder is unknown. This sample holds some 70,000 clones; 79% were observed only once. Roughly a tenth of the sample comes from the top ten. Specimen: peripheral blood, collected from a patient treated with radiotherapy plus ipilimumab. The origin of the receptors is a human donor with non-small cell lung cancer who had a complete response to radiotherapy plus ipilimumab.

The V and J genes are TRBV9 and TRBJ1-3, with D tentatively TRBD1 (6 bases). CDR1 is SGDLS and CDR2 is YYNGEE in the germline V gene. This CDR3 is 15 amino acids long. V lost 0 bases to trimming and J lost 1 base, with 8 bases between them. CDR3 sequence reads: CASSVVRGSGNTIYF. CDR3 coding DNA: TGTGCCAGCAGCGTAGTCAGGGGATCTGGAAACACCATATATTTT.

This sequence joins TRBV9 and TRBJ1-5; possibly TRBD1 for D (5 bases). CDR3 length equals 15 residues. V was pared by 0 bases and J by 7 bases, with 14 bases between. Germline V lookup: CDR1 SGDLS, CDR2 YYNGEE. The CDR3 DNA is TGTGCCAGCAGCGTAGAGGGGAGGCCGGGCCAGCCCCAGCATTTT. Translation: CASSVEGRPGQPQHF.

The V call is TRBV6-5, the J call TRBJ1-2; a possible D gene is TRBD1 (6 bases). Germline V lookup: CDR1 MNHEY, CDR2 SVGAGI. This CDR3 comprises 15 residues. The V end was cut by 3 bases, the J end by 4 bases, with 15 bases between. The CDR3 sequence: CASSYARGGRYGYTF. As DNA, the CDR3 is TGTGCCAGCAGTTATGCCCGGGGGGGCCGCTATGGCTACACCTTC.

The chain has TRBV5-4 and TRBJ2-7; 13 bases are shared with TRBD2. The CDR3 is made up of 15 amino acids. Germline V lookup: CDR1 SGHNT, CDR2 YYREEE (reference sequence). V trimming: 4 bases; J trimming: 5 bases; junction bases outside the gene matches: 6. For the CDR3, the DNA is TGTGCCAGCAGCCGGACTAGCGGGGGAGGCAACGAGCAGTACTTC. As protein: CASSRTSGGGNEQYF.

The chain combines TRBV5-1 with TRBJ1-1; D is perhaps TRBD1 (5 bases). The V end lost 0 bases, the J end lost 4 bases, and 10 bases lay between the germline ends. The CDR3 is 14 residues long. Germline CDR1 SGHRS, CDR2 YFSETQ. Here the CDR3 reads CASSLGGLATEAFF. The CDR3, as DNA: TGCGCCAGCAGCTTGGGGGGGTTGGCCACTGAAGCTTTCTTT.

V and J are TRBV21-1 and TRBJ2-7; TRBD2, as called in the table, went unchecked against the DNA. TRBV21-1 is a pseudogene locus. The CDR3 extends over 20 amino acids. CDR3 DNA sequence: TGTGCCAGCAGCAAAGCGCTCGGTTCGACTAGCGGGAGGGGGAATTACGAGCAGTACGTC. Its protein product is CASSKALGSTSGRGNYEQYV.

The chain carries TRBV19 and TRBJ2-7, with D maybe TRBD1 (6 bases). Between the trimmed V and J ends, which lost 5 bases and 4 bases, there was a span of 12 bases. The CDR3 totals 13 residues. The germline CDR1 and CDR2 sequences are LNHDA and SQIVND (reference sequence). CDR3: CASSFSQGYEQYF. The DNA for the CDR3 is TGTGCCAGTAGTTTTTCACAGGGTTACGAGCAGTACTTC.

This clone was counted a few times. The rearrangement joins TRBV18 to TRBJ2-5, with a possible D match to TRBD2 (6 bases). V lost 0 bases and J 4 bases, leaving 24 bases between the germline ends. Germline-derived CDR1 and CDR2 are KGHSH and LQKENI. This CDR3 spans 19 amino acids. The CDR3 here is CASSPPLYAGRLDRETQYF. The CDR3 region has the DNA TGTGCCAGCTCACCACCCCTATACGCCGGGAGATTAGACAGAGAGACCCAGTACTTC.

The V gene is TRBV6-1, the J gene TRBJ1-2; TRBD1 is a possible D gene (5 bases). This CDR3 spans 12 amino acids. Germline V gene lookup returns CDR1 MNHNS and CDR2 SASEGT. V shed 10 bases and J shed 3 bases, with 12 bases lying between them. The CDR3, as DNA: TGTGCCAACCAGGGAACAGACTATGGCTACACCTTC. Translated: CANQGTDYGYTF.

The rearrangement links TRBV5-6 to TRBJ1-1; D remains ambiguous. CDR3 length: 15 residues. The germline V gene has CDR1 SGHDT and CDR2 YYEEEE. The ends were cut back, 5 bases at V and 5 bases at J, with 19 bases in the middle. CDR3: CASRVYEVVGTEAFF. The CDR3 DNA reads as TGTGCCAGCAGGGTGTACGAGGTAGTGGGGACTGAAGCTTTCTTT.

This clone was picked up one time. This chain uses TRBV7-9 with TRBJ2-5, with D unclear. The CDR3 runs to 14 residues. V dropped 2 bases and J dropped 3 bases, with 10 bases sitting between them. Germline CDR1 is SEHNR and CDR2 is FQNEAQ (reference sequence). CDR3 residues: CASSLLVSEETQYF. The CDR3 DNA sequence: TGTGCCAGCAGCTTACTTGTATCGGAAGAGACCCAGTACTTC.